This T cell receptor (beta chain) was captured in a study of neurological immune-mediated disorders. Points from the study as a whole: Subjects shared no identical expanded-clone CDR3 amino acid sequences, suggesting private TCR-beta repertoires in all groups. The most TCR clonal expansion was seen in HTLV-1-associated myelopathy, and the least was seen in multiple sclerosis, which fell below healthy controls.

TCRdb re-called the 5' RACE reads with MiXCR, one entry per CDR3 protein. The table lists about 70,000 distinct CDR3 sequences, 2.5% to 4% of them singletons. This clonotype was counted ten times or more. Its matching antigen is unknown. CDR1 SGHAT and CDR2 FQDESV come from the germline V gene (reference sequence). The CDR3 has 13 amino acids. V dropped 0 bases and J dropped 4 bases, with 4 bases sitting between them. The specimen was PBMCs. The sequence derives from a woman aged 45 to 65 with multiple sclerosis. The chain carries TRBV11-1 and TRBJ2-1, with D unresolved. The CDR3, as DNA: TGTGCCAGCAGCTTAGCACAGTACAATGAGCAGTTCTTC. Translation gives CASSLAQYNEQFF.